This T cell receptor (beta chain) was documented in a study of cytomegalovirus exposure and HLA in healthy donors. Use of 60 Vbeta and 13 Jbeta primers characterized the PCR. Using immunoSEQ multiplex PCR, the repertoire was profiled, and TCRdb retains in-frame clones only, with some absent. The table shows roughly 100,000 clones, with about 81% occurring only once. Study-level findings and limits: TCR sequences were mostly rare, though some public TCRs occurred in many donors.

With regard to this clone: Antigen specificity is unknown.

The CDR3 spans 14 residues. The germline gives CDR1 LNHDA, CDR2 SQIVND (reference sequence). V was clipped by 7 bases and J by 6 bases, with 16 bases between them. This rearrangement joins TRBV19 to TRBJ1-5, with a tentative D call TRBD1 (5 bases). The TCR originated in a man aged 25 to 40 in good health and CMV-seronegative. The sequencing input was PBMCs. The CDR3 DNA sequence: TGTGCCAGTATGGATGAGGGGAGGAGTCAGCCCCAGCATTTT. Translated, it gives CASMDEGRSQPQHF.